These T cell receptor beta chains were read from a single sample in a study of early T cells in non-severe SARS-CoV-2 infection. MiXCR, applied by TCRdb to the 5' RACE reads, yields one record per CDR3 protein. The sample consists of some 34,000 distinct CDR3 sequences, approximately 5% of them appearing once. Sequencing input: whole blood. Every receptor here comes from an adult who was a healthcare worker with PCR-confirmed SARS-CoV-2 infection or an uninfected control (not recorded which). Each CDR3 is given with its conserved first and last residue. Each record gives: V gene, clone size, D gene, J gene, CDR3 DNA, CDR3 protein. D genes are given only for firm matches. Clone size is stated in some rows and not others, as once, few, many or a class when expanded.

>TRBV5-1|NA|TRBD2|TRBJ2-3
TGCGCCAGCAGCTTGGGGAGCGGGGGAGTTTGGCGCACAGATACGCAGTATTTT
CASSLGSGGVWRTDTQYF
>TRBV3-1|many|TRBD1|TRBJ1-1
TGTGCCAGCAGCCAACAGGGGGGCGACACTGAAGCTTTCTTT
CASSQQGGDTEAFF
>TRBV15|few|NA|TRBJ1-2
TGTGCCACCAGCTGGAGGGGCAGCACGGGCTACACCTTC
CATSWRGSTGYTF
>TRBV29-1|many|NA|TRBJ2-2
TGCAGCGTAAACAGGAAGAACACCGGGGAGCTGTTTTTT
CSVNRKNTGELFF
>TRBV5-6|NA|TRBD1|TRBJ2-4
TGTGCCAGCAGCTTGGTGCCGACAGGGACCAAAAACATTCAGTACTTC
CASSLVPTGTKNIQYF
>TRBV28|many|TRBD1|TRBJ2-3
TGTGCCAGCCGGACAGGACCAGATACGCAGTATTTT
CASRTGPDTQYF
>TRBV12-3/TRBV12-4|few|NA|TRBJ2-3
TGTGCCAGCAGTTTAAGGCAGGGGAGCACAGATACGCAGTATTTT
CASSLRQGSTDTQYF
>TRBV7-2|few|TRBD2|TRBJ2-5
TGTGCCAGCAGCTTAGGGCTAGCGGGGGGGCCGAGAGAGACCCAGTACTTC
CASSLGLAGGPRETQYF
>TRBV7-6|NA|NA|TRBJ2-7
TGTGCCAGCAGCCCCCGACAGCATCCAAACTACGAGCAGTACTTC
CASSPRQHPNYEQYF
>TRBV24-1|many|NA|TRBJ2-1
TGTGCCACGGGGACGGAATCCTACAATGAGCAGTTCTTC
CATGTESYNEQFF
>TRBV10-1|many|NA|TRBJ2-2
TGCGCCAGCAGTGAAGACAGAGACACCGGGGAGCTGTTTTTT
CASSEDRDTGELFF
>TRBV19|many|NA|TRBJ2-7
TGTGCCAGTAGTATAGGTACAGGGCCTGTCTACGAGCAGTACTTC
CASSIGTGPVYEQYF
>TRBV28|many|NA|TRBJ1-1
TGTGCCAGCAGTTTGGCCGGTGACACTGAAGCTTTCTTT
CASSLAGDTEAFF
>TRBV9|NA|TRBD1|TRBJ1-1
TGTGCCAGCAGCGTAGGGGACAGGGGTAAAATGAACACTGAAGCTTTCTTT
CASSVGDRGKMNTEAFF
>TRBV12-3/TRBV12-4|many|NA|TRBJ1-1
TGTGCCAGCAGTTTACCGGGGGCAAGGATGACTGAAGCTTTCTTT
CASSLPGARMTEAFF
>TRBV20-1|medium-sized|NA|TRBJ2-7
TGCAGTGCTAGTGGTGCTCAGGGTGCCATCTACGAGCAGTACTTC
CSASGAQGAIYEQYF
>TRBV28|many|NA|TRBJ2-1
TGTGCCAGCAGTTTTCTAGGGGGCTCCTACAATGAGCAGTTCTTC
CASSFLGGSYNEQFF
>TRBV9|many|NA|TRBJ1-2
TGTGCCAGCGGGGGCAGGGCTAACTATGGCTACACCTTC
CASGGRANYGYTF
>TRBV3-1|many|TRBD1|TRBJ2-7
TGTGCCAGCCGACAGGGCCTCTCCTACGAGCAGTACTTC
CASRQGLSYEQYF
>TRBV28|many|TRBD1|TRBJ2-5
TGTGCCAGCAGTGCCCGGGACAGGAAAGAGACCCAGTACTTC
CASSARDRKETQYF
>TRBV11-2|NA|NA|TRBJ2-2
TGTGCCAGCAGCTTATCCTTCACCGGGGAGCTGTTTTTT
CASSLSFTGELFF
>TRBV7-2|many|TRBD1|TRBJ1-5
TGTGCCAGCAGCTTAGCGACAGGGGGCTATGGCAATCAGCCCCAGCATTTT
CASSLATGGYGNQPQHF
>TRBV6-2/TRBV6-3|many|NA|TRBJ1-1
TGTGCCAGCAGTTCCTCGCCCGGGACAGAAGCTTTCTTT
CASSSSPGTEAFF
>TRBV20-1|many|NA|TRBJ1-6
TGCAGTGCTACCCCCTTCGACGGGGGAAATTCACCCCTCCACTTT
CSATPFDGGNSPLHF
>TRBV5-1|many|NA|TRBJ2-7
TGCGCCAGCAGCTTGCCCGGGGTCGAGCAGTACTTC
CASSLPGVEQYF
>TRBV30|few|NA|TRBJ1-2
TGTGCCTGGAGTGCCGGGACCGGCTACACCTTC
CAWSAGTGYTF
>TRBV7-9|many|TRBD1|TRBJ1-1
TGTGCCAGCAGCCCAGCTCAGGGGGCCACTGAAGCTTTCTTT
CASSPAQGATEAFF
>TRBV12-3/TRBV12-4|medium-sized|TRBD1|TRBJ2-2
TGTGCCAGCAGCAGGACAGGGGTGGTCACCGGGGAGCTGTTTTTT
CASSRTGVVTGELFF
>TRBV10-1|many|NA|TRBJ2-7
TGCGCCAGCAGTGAGTCTGATGAACCTACCTACGAGCAGTACTTC
CASSESDEPTYEQYF
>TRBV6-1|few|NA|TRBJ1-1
TGTGCCAGCAGTGAAGTTTGGGGGAGGGCTTTCTTT
CASSEVWGRAFF
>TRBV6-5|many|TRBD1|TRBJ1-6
TGTGCCAGCTCCAACGACAGGGGCTATAATTCACCCCTCCACTTT
CASSNDRGYNSPLHF
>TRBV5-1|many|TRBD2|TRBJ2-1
TGCGCCAGTTCTCCGGCTAGCGGTGTATCCTACAATGAGCAGTTCTTC
CASSPASGVSYNEQFF
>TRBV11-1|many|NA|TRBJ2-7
TGTGCCAGCAGCCAGACCGGGACCTCCTACGAGCAGTACTTC
CASSQTGTSYEQYF
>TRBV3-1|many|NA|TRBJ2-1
TGTGCCAGCAGCCAGGGTAGCTACAATGAGCAGTTCTTC
CASSQGSYNEQFF
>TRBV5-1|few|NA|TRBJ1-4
TGCGCCAGCAGCTTGGAGGCAGGGCTGAGGGAAAAACTGTTTTTT
CASSLEAGLREKLFF
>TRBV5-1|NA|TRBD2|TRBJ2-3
TGCGCCAGCAGCAAGGCTCGGCAGCGGGACGCCACAGATACGCAGTATTTT
CASSKARQRDATDTQYF
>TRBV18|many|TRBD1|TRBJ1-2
TGTGCCAGCTCACCACTCCGGGACAGACCTGAGAACACCTTC
CASSPLRDRPENTF
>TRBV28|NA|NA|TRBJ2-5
TGTGCCAGCAGTCCCCGCCCGGGGGAAGGAGAGACCCAGTACTTC
CASSPRPGEGETQYF
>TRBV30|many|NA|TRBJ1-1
TGTGCCTGGAGTCAAACGACAGGAAAAGCTTTCTTT
CAWSQTTGKAFF
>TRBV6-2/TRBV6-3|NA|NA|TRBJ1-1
TGTGCCAGCAACGGTGAATACACTGAAGCTTTCTTT
CASNGEYTEAFF
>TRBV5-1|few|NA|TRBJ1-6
TGCGCCAGCAGCATGCAGGGGAGGAATTCACCCCTCCACTTT
CASSMQGRNSPLHF
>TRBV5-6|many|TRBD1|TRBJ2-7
TGTGCCAGCAGCCTATGGGACAGGGGGCCCTACGAGCAGTACTTC
CASSLWDRGPYEQYF
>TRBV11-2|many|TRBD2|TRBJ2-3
TGTGCCAGCAGCTTAAAGAGGGGAGGGAACACAGATACGCAGTATTTT
CASSLKRGGNTDTQYF
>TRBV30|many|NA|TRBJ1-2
TGTGCCTGGAGTGGTACAGGATTCTATGGCTACACCTTC
CAWSGTGFYGYTF
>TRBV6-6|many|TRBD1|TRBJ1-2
TGTGCCAGCAGAGGACAGGGAACGATTAACTATGGCTACACCTTC
CASRGQGTINYGYTF
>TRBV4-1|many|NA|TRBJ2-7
TGCGCCAGCAGCCAAGTCGGGACCGGGTACCACGAGCAGTACTTC
CASSQVGTGYHEQYF
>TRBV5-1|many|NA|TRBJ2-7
TGCGCCAGCAGCTTGGAAGCCCGGAGGAATGAAGTCTACGAGCAGTACTTC
CASSLEARRNEVYEQYF
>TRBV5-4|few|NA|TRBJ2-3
TGTGCCAGCAGATTATCAGGGAACCCCACAGATACGCAGTATTTT
CASRLSGNPTDTQYF
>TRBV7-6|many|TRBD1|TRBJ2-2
TGTGCCAGCAGCCTAGACAGGGTCACCGGGGAGCTGTTTTTT
CASSLDRVTGELFF
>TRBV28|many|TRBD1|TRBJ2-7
TGTGCCAGCACCTTACGGACAGGGGGCACCGAGCAGTACTTC
CASTLRTGGTEQYF
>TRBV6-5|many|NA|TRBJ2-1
TGTGCCAGCAGTACCGGGGATACGCGTGAGCAGTTCTTC
CASSTGDTREQFF
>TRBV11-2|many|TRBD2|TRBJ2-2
TGTGCCAGCAGCTATAGCGGGACCATCACCGGGGAGCTGTTTTTT
CASSYSGTITGELFF
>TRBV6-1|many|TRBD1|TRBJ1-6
TGTGCCAGCAGTACGAACAGGGGAGGTTCACCCCTCCACTTT
CASSTNRGGSPLHF
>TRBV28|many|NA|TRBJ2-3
TGTGCCAGCAGGACCGGGACCCGCACAGATACGCAGTATTTT
CASRTGTRTDTQYF
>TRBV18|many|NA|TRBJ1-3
TGTGCCAGCTCACCCACGTTCAATCAGGGGACTGGAAACACCATATATTTT
CASSPTFNQGTGNTIYF
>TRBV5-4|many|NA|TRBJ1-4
TGTGCCAGCAGCTTTGATGTAGGGGAAAAACTGTTTTTT
CASSFDVGEKLFF
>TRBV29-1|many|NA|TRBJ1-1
TGCAGCGTCCCAGGGGCGGGGGGCTCAGCTTTCTTT
CSVPGAGGSAFF
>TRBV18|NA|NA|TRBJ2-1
TGTGCCAGCTCACCAGGAATGAATGAGCAGTTCTTC
CASSPGMNEQFF
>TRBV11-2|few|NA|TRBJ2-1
TGTGCCACCCGGGGCCAACAAAACTACAATGAGCAGTTCTTC
CATRGQQNYNEQFF